Listed below are T cell receptor beta chains from one sample, sequenced in a study of memory CD4+ T cells and cytomegalovirus serostatus. Here immunoSEQ multiplex PCR was the method, and the copy in TCRdb shows in-frame clones only, minus some. The repertoire consists of 20,000 to 30,000 clones, with roughly 75% occurring once and the leading ten covering more than 0.8%. Material for sequencing was memory CD4+ T cells from blood. The receptor set was obtained from an adult in good health and CMV-seronegative. Each CDR3 is given with its conserved first and last residue. Each record gives: J gene, V gene, clone size, D gene, CDR3 DNA, CDR3 protein. D genes are given only for firm matches. Clone size is stated in some rows and not others, as once, few, many or a class when expanded.

TRBJ1-3	TRBV7-8	.	.	TGTGCCAGCAGCTTACAGCAGGGTTCTGGAAACACCATATATTTT	CASSLQQGSGNTIYF
TRBJ2-7	TRBV2	.	.	TGTGCCAGCAGTGAAGGGTCAGGGACTCAATACGAGCAGTACTTC	CASSEGSGTQYEQYF
TRBJ1-3	TRBV28	.	.	TGTGCCAGCGGTTCAACAGGAGTCGCCTCTGGAAACACCATATATTTT	CASGSTGVASGNTIYF
TRBJ2-1	TRBV9	.	.	TGTGCCAGCAGCGTAATGGGGACGATTATGGGGAATGAGCAGTTCTTC	CASSVMGTIMGNEQFF
TRBJ2-1	TRBV25-1	.	.	TGTGCCAGCAGGGGAAGTTCCTACAATGAGCAGTTCTTC	CASRGSSYNEQFF
TRBJ2-1	TRBV9	.	TRBD2	TGTGCCAGCAGCACCGGGGGGGGCAGTACCTACAATGAGCAGTTCTTC	CASSTGGGSTYNEQFF
TRBJ2-7	TRBV5-1	.	.	TGCGCCAGCGCTAAGGCCGGGGAGACCTACGAGCAGTACTTC	CASAKAGETYEQYF
TRBJ1-5	TRBV4-1	.	TRBD1	TGCGCCAGCAGCCAAGCGGGACAGAGTTATCAGCCCCAGCATTTT	CASSQAGQSYQPQHF
TRBJ2-7	TRBV7-2	.	.	TGTGCCAGCAGCGCCTTCTACGAGCAGTACTTC	CASSAFYEQYF
TRBJ2-3	TRBV19	once	.	TGTGCCAGTAGTGGACAGTACACAGATACGCAGTATTTT	CASSGQYTDTQYF
TRBJ1-2	TRBV6-5	.	.	TGTGCCAGCAGTTACTCGTCGGGGGGTTATGGCTACACCTTC	CASSYSSGGYGYTF
TRBJ1-1	TRBV5-5	.	.	TGTGCCAGCAGCTTGGATCTGGTTGGGACTGAAGCTTTCTTT	CASSLDLVGTEAFF
TRBJ1-5	TRBV19	.	.	TGTGCCAGCTCTCGGGCTACAGCGAATCAGCCCCAGCATTTT	CASSRATANQPQHF
TRBJ1-1	TRBV5-8	.	.	TGTGCCAGCAGCCGTGTAGTGGTCGAGACTGAAGCTTTCTTT	CASSRVVVETEAFF
TRBJ2-3	TRBV7-2	.	TRBD2	TGTGCCAGCAGCCTCCGGATAGCGGGGGCCAACACAGATACGCAGTATTTT	CASSLRIAGANTDTQYF
TRBJ2-7	TRBV18	.	.	TGTGCCAGCTCACGCCACGGGCAGTACTTC	CASSRHGQYF
TRBJ1-3	TRBV30	.	.	TGTGCCTGGAAAGGAACAGATGGTAACAGAAACACCATATATTTT	CAWKGTDGNRNTIYF
TRBJ2-1	TRBV6-1	.	TRBD2	TGTGCCAGCAGGACTAGCCCCAATGAGCAGTTCTTC	CASRTSPNEQFF
TRBJ1-2	TRBV5-1	.	.	TGCGCCAGCAGCCCTGACACGGCGCAGGGCTACACCTTC	CASSPDTAQGYTF
TRBJ2-1	TRBV5-1	few	TRBD2	TGCGCCAGCAGCTTGGGCCCACTAGCGGGGGGCCGCAATGAGCAGTTCTTC	CASSLGPLAGGRNEQFF
TRBJ1-3	TRBV28	.	.	TGTGCCAGCAGCCCTACGGGCTGGCAGAGCTCTGGAAACACCATATATTTT	CASSPTGWQSSGNTIYF
TRBJ1-2	TRBV10-3	few	.	TGTGCCATCAGTGAGTCAGGGGACCATGGCTACACCTTC	CAISESGDHGYTF
TRBJ2-5	TRBV7-7	.	TRBD2	TGTGCCAGCAGCTTAGCGGGCGGGAGTGGGGAGACCCAGTACTTC	CASSLAGGSGETQYF
TRBJ2-4	TRBV30	.	.	TGTGCCTGGAGTGTTTTTTCTCACAATTGGGCTAGAAACATTCAGTACTTC	CAWSVFSHNWARNIQYF
TRBJ1-2	TRBV13	.	.	TGTGCCAGCAGCCGTAGGTCCGGGACACTCTCCGACTATGGCTACACCTTC	CASSRRSGTLSDYGYTF
TRBJ2-7	TRBV18	once	TRBD2	TGTGCCAGCTCACCAGTGGGGGGGGCCTACGAGCAGTACTTC	CASSPVGGAYEQYF
TRBJ2-6	TRBV4-2	.	.	TGTGCCAGCAGCCTTTCCGGGACAACTAGCTCTGGGGCCAACGTCCTGACTTTC	CASSLSGTTSSGANVLTF
TRBJ2-1	TRBV11-3	.	TRBD2	TGTGCCAGCAGCTTTCAGCGGGACCCCTACAATGAGCAGTTCTTC	CASSFQRDPYNEQFF
TRBJ2-1	TRBV27	.	.	TGTGCCAGCAGTTTCGCGTCCTACAATGAGCAGTTCTTC	CASSFASYNEQFF
TRBJ2-1	TRBV7-3	.	.	TGTGCCAGCAGCGCCCTCGGGGGAGAGTACAATGAGCAGTTCTTC	CASSALGGEYNEQFF
TRBJ2-2	TRBV10-3	.	.	TGTGCCATCAGTGAGTCGAAAGTACTTGGGGCCGGGGAGCTGTTTTTT	CAISESKVLGAGELFF
TRBJ1-4	TRBV2	.	.	TGTGCCAGCTTCAAGTCTGAAAAACTGTCTTTT	CASFKSEKLSF
TRBJ2-7	TRBV5-4	.	TRBD2	TGTGCCAGCAGCACGGGACTAGAGTTTACGCAGCAGTACTTC	CASSTGLEFTQQYF
TRBJ2-3	TRBV28	.	.	TGTGCCAGCAGCGACCTGACTAGTGGGAATACGCAGTATTTT	CASSDLTSGNTQYF
TRBJ2-1	TRBV7-9	.	.	TGTGCCAGCAGAGTCTCTTCGTGGATTTCCGATGAGCAGTTCTTC	CASRVSSWISDEQFF
TRBJ1-1	TRBV4-1	.	TRBD1	TGCGCCGGCAGCCACCCCTTCGGCCGGACAGGGGAGGCTGAAGCTTTCTTT	CAGSHPFGRTGEAEAFF
TRBJ2-2	TRBV28	.	.	TGTGCCAGCAGTTTAATAGGCGGGGAGCTGTTTTTT	CASSLIGGELFF
TRBJ1-1	TRBV5-1	.	TRBD1	TGCGCCAGCAGCTCCGAAACAGGGGGCACTGAAGCTTTCTTT	CASSSETGGTEAFF
TRBJ2-3	TRBV10-3	.	TRBD2	TGTGCCATGCGGACTAGTTCCACAGATACGCAGTATTTT	CAMRTSSTDTQYF
TRBJ2-5	TRBV5-1	.	.	TGCGCCAGCAGCTCGGGTAGCGTGGAGACCCAGTACTTC	CASSSGSVETQYF
TRBJ1-2	TRBV4-2	.	.	TGTGCCAGCAGCCAAGAGAGACGCGATTATGGCTACACCTTC	CASSQERRDYGYTF
TRBJ2-3	TRBV20-1	.	.	TGCAGTGCTAACAACTTGGGTACGCAGTATTTT	CSANNLGTQYF
TRBJ1-2	TRBV6-5	few	.	TGTGCCAGCAGTTACGGGCCTCTCTATGGCTACACCTTC	CASSYGPLYGYTF